The 20 T cell receptor beta chains in this list originate from one sample, sequenced in a study of PD-1 blockade in mismatch repair-deficient tumors. This table comes from immunoSEQ multiplex PCR, and its TCRdb copy is limited to in-frame clones, with some not included. The data show around 110,000 clones, approximately 80% seen once. This material consisted of peripheral blood, taken approximately 64 weeks after starting pembrolizumab. These receptors came from an adult with mismatch repair-deficient cancer.

The chain has TRBV11-2 and TRBJ1-5; D gene ambiguous. CDR3 size: 13 residues. Germline assignment: CDR1 SGHAT and CDR2 FQNNGV. Between the trimmed V and J ends, which lost 3 bases and 7 bases, there was a span of 10 bases. The CDR3 spells CASSFSESQPQHF. The CDR3 nucleotides read TGTGCCAGCAGCTTCTCGGAATCCCAGCCCCAGCATTTT.

This clone was counted a few times. Here the CDR3 DNA reads TGTGCCAGCAGCGTCAACACAGGATCTAACTACACCTTC. It codes for CASSVNTGSNYTF. This chain uses TRBV9 with TRBJ1-2; possible D gene TRBD1, 5 bases. The CDR3 runs to 13 residues. V was shortened by 2 bases and J by 10 bases, with 15 bases between the two germline ends. Germline assignment: CDR1 SGDLS and CDR2 YYNGEE.

This clone was seen ten or more times. V gene TRBV20-1 combines with J gene TRBJ2-5, with D hard to call. The germline CDR1 and CDR2 sequences are DFQATT and SNEGSKA (reference sequence). CDR3 size: 11 residues. V shed 7 bases and J shed 5 bases, with 11 bases lying between them. The CDR3 region is CSGGHRETQYF. CDR3 in DNA: TGCAGTGGGGGTCACCGGGAGACCCAGTACTTC.

This chain joins TRBV30 and TRBJ1-1; 8 nucleotides agree with TRBD1. V dropped 4 bases and J dropped 3; count of bases not matched to a gene: 7. The CDR3 spans 14 residues. CDR1 is GTSNPN, CDR2 SVGIG, per germline (reference sequence). The CDR3 region is CAWNRDRGDTEAFF. DNA for the CDR3: TGTGCCTGGAACCGAGACAGGGGTGACACTGAAGCTTTCTTT.

This clone appeared a few times. The junction differs from germline at one of its ends, possibly a read error. This chain joins TRBV29-1 and TRBJ1-2; D not certain. Germline CDR1 SQVTM, CDR2 ANQGSEA. This CDR3 contains 10 residues. This CDR3 reads CSVGTEEGSF. The CDR3 DNA is TGCAGCGTTGGGACCGAGGAGGGCTCCTTC.

The chain joins TRBV7-9 to TRBJ2-7; a weak D match, TRBD2 (5 bases). Germline-derived CDR1 and CDR2 are SEHNR and FQNEAQ (reference sequence). V dropped 5 bases and J dropped 3 bases, with 11 bases sitting between them. The CDR3 is 13 residues long. The CDR3 here is CASSLEGLYEQYF. CDR3 sequence (DNA): TGTGCCAGCAGCCTAGAGGGTCTCTACGAGCAGTACTTC.

The chain has TRBV7-8 and TRBJ1-1; no reliable D call. V gave up 2 bases and J gave up 2 bases, with 6 bases separating them. CDR1 is SGHVS and CDR2 is FQNEAQ in the germline V gene. The CDR3 has 13 amino acids. CDR3 sequence: CASSLPSNTEAFF. Written as DNA, the CDR3 is TGTGCCAGCAGCTTACCGTCAAACACTGAAGCTTTCTTT. The whole variable domain, remainder taken from reference TRBV7-8 and TRBJ1-1, is GAGVSQSPRYKVAKRGQDVALRCDPISGHVSLFWYQQALGQGPEFLTYFQNEAQLDKSGLPSDRFFAERPEGSVSTLKIQRTQQEDSAVYLCASSLPSNTEAFFGQGTRLTVV.

This chain uses TRBV6-1 with TRBJ1-1; 10 bases are a match to TRBD1. This CDR3 contains 16 residues. Trimming cost V 0 bases and J 6 bases; bases outside gene matches: 7. Germline CDR1 MNHNS, CDR2 SASEGT. The CDR3 is CASSEAGRDRGSEAFF. The CDR3 region has the DNA TGTGCCAGCAGTGAAGCGGGCCGGGACAGGGGATCTGAAGCTTTCTTT.

The chain recombines TRBV2 with TRBJ2-3, with D perhaps matching TRBD1 (6 bases). The ends were cut back, 1 base at V and 2 bases at J, with 10 bases in the middle. This CDR3 comprises 15 residues. Germline V gene data show CDR1 as SNHLY and CDR2 as FYNNEI. The chain's CDR3 is CASSEGGTFTDTQYF. CDR3 sequence (DNA): TGTGCCAGCAGTGAAGGGGGGACATTCACAGATACGCAGTATTTT. The whole variable domain, filled in from reference TRBV2 and TRBJ2-3, reads EPEVTQTPSHQVTQMGQEVILRCVPISNHLYFYWYRQILGQKVEFLVSFYNNEISEKSEIFDDQFSVERPDGSNFTLKIRSTKLEDSAMYFCASSEGGTFTDTQYFGPGTRLTVL.

In its sample, this clone was seen once. The V gene is TRBV4-2, the J gene TRBJ1-1; D might be TRBD1 (6 bases). The V and J ends lost 6 bases and 2 bases respectively, with 13 bases between them. CDR3 size: 14 residues. CDR1 and CDR2 from the germline V gene are LGHNA and YNFKEQ. CDR3 DNA: TGTGCCAGCAGACCCGGACAGTTCAACACTGAAGCTTTCTTT. Its translation is CASRPGQFNTEAFF.

The CDR3 reads CASFRGRGEQFF. CDR3 DNA sequence: TGTGCCAGCTTCAGGGGGCGAGGTGAGCAGTTCTTC. The chain recombines TRBV11-2 with TRBJ2-1; 8 bases fit TRBD1. The CDR3 covers 12 residues. V lost 8 bases and J lost 9; bases outside the gene matches: 6. Germline CDR1 reads SGHAT; CDR2 reads FQNNGV.

This clone was counted only a few times. V and J are TRBV9 and TRBJ1-2, with D unresolved. The CDR3 spans 12 residues. The V gene lost 0 bases and the J gene lost 4 bases, with 4 bases spanning the gap. The V gene's germline CDR1 is SGDLS and CDR2 YYNGEE. CDR3 protein: CASSVASYGYTF. DNA of the CDR3: TGTGCCAGCAGCGTAGCCTCCTATGGCTACACCTTC.

The V and J genes are TRBV27 and TRBJ2-7; D gene unclear. CDR3 size: 14 residues. With 0 bases removed from V and 6 bases from J, the gap between germline ends came to 12 bases. Germline loops: CDR1 MNHEY, CDR2 SMNVEV (reference sequence). The CDR3 DNA sequence: TGTGCCAGCAGTTTATCGAATGTCGAGCGCGAGCAGTACTTC. Encoded protein: CASSLSNVEREQYF.

The rearrangement uses TRBV5-1 and TRBJ2-5; the match to TRBD2 covers 15 bases. The junction had 7 bases not matched to a gene; V was cut back by 4 bases and J by 6 bases. This CDR3 contains 16 residues. The V gene's germline CDR1 is SGHRS and CDR2 YFSETQ. The DNA for the CDR3 is TGCGCCAGCAGCCCAGGACTAGCGGGAGGGCCGAAGACCCAGTACTTC. Translating it yields CASSPGLAGGPKTQYF. The full variable domain, in which reference TRBV5-1 and TRBJ2-5 provide the parts outside the CDR3, is KAGVTQTPRYLIKTRGQQVTLSCSPISGHRSVSWYQQTPGQGLQFLFEYFSETQRNKGNFPGRFSGRQFSNSRSEMNVSTLELGDSALYLCASSPGLAGGPKTQYFGPGTRLLVL.

The chain uses TRBV5-6 and TRBJ2-7, with D maybe TRBD1 (6 bases). V gave up 4 bases and J gave up 3 bases, with 14 bases separating them. This CDR3 has 14 amino acids. The germline CDR1 and CDR2 sequences are SGHDT and YYEEEE. CDR3 in amino acids: CASSQQGRFYEQYF. The CDR3 nucleotides read TGTGCCAGCAGCCAACAGGGACGTTTCTACGAGCAGTACTTC.

V is TRBV11-2 and J is TRBJ2-5; D is ambiguous. The CDR3 contains 17 residues. The germline V and J ends were trimmed by 1 base and 2 bases, with 17 bases remaining between them. CDR1 is SGHAT, CDR2 FQNNGV, per germline. CDR3 in DNA: TGTGCCAGCAGCTTAGGAAGAGCGCGCGTCCTACAAGAGACCCAGTACTTC. Translation gives CASSLGRARVLQETQYF.

The genes are TRBV5-5 and TRBJ2-7, with TRBD1 as a possible D gene (6 bases). The CDR3 has 15 residues. Germline-derived CDR1 and CDR2 are SGHKS and YYEKEE (reference sequence). The ends were cut back, 2 bases at V and 1 base at J, with 13 bases in the middle. CDR3 sequence reads: CASSFEQGLSYEQYF. The DNA of the CDR3 is TGTGCCAGCAGCTTCGAACAGGGATTGTCCTACGAGCAGTACTTC.

The chain couples TRBV27 to TRBJ2-5, with D possibly TRBD2 on 7 matching bases. CDR1 and CDR2 (germline): MNHEY, SMNVEV (reference sequence). V was clipped by 6 bases and J by 5 bases, with 28 bases between them. The CDR3 runs 18 residues. DNA of the CDR3: TGTGCCAGCAGCAACAGCGCGGCGGGAGAAGGGGGGAAGGAGACCCAGTACTTC. Amino acid sequence: CASSNSAAGEGGKETQYF.

The chain uses TRBV5-5 and TRBJ1-3; 7 bases are shared with TRBD1. With 5 bases clipped from V and 4 bases from J, the junction kept 6 bases outside the gene matches. This CDR3 spans 14 amino acids. CDR1 and CDR2 from the germline V gene are SGHKS and YYEKEE (reference sequence). The chain's CDR3 is CASRETGPGNTIYF. In DNA, the CDR3 is TGTGCCAGCAGAGAGACAGGGCCCGGAAACACCATATATTTT.

This sequence joins TRBV29-1 and TRBJ2-1; D is unclear. The V and J ends lost 2 bases and 5 bases respectively, with 7 bases between them. The CDR3 is made up of 12 amino acids. From germline, CDR1 is SQVTM and CDR2 ANQGSEA. The CDR3 DNA follows: TGCAGCGTTGAACTGGCCGACAATGAGCAGTTCTTC. Its translation is CSVELADNEQFF.